This TCR beta chain was captured in a study of blood T cell repertoires in COVID-19. In the study overall: Samples taken during acute and convalescent COVID-19 were collected in the United States, Italy and Spain. The cDNA or gDNA used as material had been derived from T cells, B-cell-depleted T cells, or PBMCs.

Enrollees, about 18 to 95 years old, lived in 24 US areas. Cohort 3 donors were reported recovered after two negative PCRs, clearance, or symptom resolution. Germline values: CDR1 MDHEN, CDR2 SYDVKM. The CDR3 is 15 amino acids. V lost 9 bases and J lost 5; bases outside the gene matches: 10. Here immunoSEQ multiplex PCR was the method, and the copy in TCRdb shows in-frame clones only, minus some. The profile shows some 270,000 clones, roughly 86% of them singletons. The TCR sequence derives from a woman aged 55-69 years who had recovered from COVID-19. The chain carries TRBV28 and TRBJ1-6; 7 bases agree with TRBD1. Sample: PBMCs or T cells enriched from blood (not recorded which). The CDR3 sequence is CASVTGTANNSPLHF. CDR3 sequence (DNA): TGTGCCAGTGTGACCGGGACAGCAAATAATTCACCCCTCCACTTT. Full variable domain (outside the CDR3, taken from reference TRBV28 and TRBJ1-6): DVKVTQSSRYLVKRTGEKVFLECVQDMDHENMFWYRQDPGLGLRLIYFSYDVKMKEKGDIPEGYSVSREKKERFSLILESASTNQTSMYLCASVTGTANNSPLHFGNGTRLTVT.